This TCR beta chain was recorded in a study of blood T cell repertoires in COVID-19. Patients in Seattle were enrolled during active infection, then followed longitudinally. Sequencing was performed with immunoSEQ multiplex PCR; in TCRdb, only in-frame clones are kept and a portion is missing. The table has about 300,000 clones, about 87% seen once. Unmatched junction bases numbered 10, after V lost 7 bases and J lost 7 bases. This CDR3 region has 14 residues. From germline, CDR1 is MNHEY and CDR2 SVGAGI. The chain uses TRBV6-5 and TRBJ2-7; TRBD1 agrees at 10 bases. This clonotype was sampled from a woman in her 50s with COVID-19, enrolled during active disease. Sequenced sample: peripheral blood. DNA of the CDR3: TGTGCCAGCATACGGGACAGGGGAGTCGGGGAGCAGTACTTC. Amino acid sequence: CASIRDRGVGEQYF.